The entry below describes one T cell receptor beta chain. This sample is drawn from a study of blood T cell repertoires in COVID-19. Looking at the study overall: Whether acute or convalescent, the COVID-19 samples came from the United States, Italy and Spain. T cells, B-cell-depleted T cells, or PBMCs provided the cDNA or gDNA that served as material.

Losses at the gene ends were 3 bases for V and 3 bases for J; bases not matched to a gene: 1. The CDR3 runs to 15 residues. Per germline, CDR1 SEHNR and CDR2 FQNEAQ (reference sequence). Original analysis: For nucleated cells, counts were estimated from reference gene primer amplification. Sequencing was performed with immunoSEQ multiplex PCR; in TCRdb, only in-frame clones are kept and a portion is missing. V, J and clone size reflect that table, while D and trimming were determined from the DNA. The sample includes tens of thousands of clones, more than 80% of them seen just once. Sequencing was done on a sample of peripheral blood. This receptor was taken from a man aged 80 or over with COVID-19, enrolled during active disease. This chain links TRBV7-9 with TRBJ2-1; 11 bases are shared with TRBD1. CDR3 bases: TGTGCCAGCAGCTTCGGGACAGGGGGCTACAATGAGCAGTTCTTC. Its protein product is CASSFGTGGYNEQFF.